The clone carrying this T cell receptor (beta chain) was counted between two and nine times. The data are from a study of blood T cell repertoires in COVID-19. Overall study: Spain, Italy and the United States supplied samples that represented acute and convalescent COVID-19. Nucleic acid was either cDNA or gDNA, and it came from T cells, B-cell-depleted T cells, or PBMCs.

Repertoires were generated with immunoSEQ multiplex PCR, while TCRdb's copy carries only in-frame clones and drops some. The table shows about 300,000 clones, with 70% to 90% occurring only once. Patients at the Seattle site were enrolled during active infection and followed longitudinally. Sequenced: peripheral blood. The clonotype originates from a woman aged 45-60 years with COVID-19, enrolled during active disease.

The CDR3 protein is CASSYSTGLHEQYF. The CDR3 DNA is TGTGCCAGCAGCTACTCGACAGGGCTGCACGAGCAGTACTTC. V usage is TRBV7-9 and J usage is TRBJ2-7; 7 bases align to TRBD1. This CDR3 contains 14 residues. With V trimmed by 4 bases and J by 5 bases, 8 bases remained unmatched. CDR1 is SEHNR and CDR2 is FQNEAQ in the germline V gene (reference sequence).